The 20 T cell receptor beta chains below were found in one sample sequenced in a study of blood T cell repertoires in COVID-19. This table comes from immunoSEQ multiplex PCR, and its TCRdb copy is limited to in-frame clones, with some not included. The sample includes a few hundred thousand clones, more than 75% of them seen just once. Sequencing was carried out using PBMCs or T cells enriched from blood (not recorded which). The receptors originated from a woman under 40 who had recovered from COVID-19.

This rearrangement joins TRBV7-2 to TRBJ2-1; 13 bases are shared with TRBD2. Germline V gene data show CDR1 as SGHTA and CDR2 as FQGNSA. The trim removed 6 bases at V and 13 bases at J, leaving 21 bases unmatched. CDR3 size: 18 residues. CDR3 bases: TGTGCCAGCAGAACAGGGACTAGCGGGAATCCCCTCCCCCCGCGTCAGTTCTTC. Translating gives CASRTGTSGNPLPPRQFF. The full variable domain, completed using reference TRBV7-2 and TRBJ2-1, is GAGVSQSPSNKVTEKGKDVELRCDPISGHTALYWYRQSLGQGLEFLIYFQGNSAPDKSGLPSDRFSAERTGGSVSTLTIQRTQQEDSAVYLCASRTGTSGNPLPPRQFFGPGTRLTVL.

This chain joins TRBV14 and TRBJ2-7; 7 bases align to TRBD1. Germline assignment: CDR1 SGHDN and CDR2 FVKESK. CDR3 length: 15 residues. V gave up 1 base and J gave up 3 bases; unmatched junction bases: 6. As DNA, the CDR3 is TGTGCCAGCAGCCAAGGTAGGGGGCGCATCTACGAGCAGTACTTC. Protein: CASSQGRGRIYEQYF.

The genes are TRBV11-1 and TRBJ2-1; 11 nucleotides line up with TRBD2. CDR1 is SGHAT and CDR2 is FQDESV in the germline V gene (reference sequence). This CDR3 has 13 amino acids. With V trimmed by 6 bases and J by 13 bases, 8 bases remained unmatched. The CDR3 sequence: CASSSGLAGPQFF. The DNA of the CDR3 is TGTGCCAGCAGTTCAGGACTAGCGGGCCCCCAGTTCTTC. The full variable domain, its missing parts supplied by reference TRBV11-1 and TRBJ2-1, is EAEVAQSPRYKITEKSQAVAFWCDPISGHATLYWYRQILGQGPELLVQFQDESVVDDSQLPKDRFSAERLKGVDSTLKIQPAELGDSAMYLCASSSGLAGPQFFGPGTRLTVL.

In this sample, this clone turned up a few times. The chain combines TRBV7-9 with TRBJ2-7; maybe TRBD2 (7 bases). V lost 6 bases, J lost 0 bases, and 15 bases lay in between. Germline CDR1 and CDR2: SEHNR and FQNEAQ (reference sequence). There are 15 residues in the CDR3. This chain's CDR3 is CASRYPRGPSYEQYF. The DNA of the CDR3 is TGTGCCAGCAGGTACCCGCGGGGGCCCTCCTACGAGCAGTACTTC. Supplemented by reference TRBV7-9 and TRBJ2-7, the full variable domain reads DTGVSQNPRHKITKRGQNVTFRCDPISEHNRLYWYRQTLGQGPEFLTYFQNEAQLEKSRLLSDRFSAERPKGSFSTLEIQRTEQGDSAMYLCASRYPRGPSYEQYFGPGTRLTVT.

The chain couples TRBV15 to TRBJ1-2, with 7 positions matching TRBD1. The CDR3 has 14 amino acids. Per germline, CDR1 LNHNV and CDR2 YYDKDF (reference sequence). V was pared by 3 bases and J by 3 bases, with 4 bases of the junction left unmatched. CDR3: CATSRDGTDYGYTF. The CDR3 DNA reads TGTGCCACCAGCAGGGACGGGACAGACTATGGCTACACCTTC.

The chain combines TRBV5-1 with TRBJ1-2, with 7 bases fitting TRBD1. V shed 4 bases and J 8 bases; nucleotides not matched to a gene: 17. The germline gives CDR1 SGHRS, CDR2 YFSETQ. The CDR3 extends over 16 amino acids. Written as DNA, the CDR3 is TGCGCCAGCAGCGCCACCGCGACAGGGATCCATCGGGGCTACACCTTC. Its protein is CASSATATGIHRGYTF. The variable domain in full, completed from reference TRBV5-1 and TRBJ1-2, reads KAGVTQTPRYLIKTRGQQVTLSCSPISGHRSVSWYQQTPGQGLQFLFEYFSETQRNKGNFPGRFSGRQFSNSRSEMNVSTLELGDSALYLCASSATATGIHRGYTFGSGTRLTVV.

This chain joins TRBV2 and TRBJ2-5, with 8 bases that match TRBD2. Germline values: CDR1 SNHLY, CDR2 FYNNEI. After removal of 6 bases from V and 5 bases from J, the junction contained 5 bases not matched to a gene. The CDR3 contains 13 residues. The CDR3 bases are TGTGCCAGCAGGCGGGGGGCGGGCGAGACCCAGTACTTC. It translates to CASRRGAGETQYF. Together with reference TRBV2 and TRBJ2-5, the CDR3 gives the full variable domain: EPEVTQTPSHQVTQMGQEVILRCVPISNHLYFYWYRQILGQKVEFLVSFYNNEISEKSEIFDDQFSVERPDGSNFTLKIRSTKLEDSAMYFCASRRGAGETQYFGPGTRLLVL.

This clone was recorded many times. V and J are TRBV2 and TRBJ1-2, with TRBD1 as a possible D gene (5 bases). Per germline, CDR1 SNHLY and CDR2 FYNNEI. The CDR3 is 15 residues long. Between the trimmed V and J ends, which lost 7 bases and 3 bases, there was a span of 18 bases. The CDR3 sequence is CASTVGGTAYYGYTF. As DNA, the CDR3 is TGTGCCAGCACCGTCGGAGGGACGGCGTACTATGGCTACACCTTC.

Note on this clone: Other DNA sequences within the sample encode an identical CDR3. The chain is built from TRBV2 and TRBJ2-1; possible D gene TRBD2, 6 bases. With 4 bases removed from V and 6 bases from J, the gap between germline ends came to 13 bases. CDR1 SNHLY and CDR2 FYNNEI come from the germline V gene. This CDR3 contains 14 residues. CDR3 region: CASSVLASVNEQFF. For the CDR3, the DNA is TGTGCCAGCAGTGTTTTGGCTAGCGTCAATGAGCAGTTCTTC.

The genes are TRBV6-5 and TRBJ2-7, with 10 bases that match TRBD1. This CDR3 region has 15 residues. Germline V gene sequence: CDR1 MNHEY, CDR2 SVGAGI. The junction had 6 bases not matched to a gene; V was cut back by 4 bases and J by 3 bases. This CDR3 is CASSWGTGVDYEQYF. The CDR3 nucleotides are TGTGCCAGCAGTTGGGGGACAGGGGTAGACTACGAGCAGTACTTC.

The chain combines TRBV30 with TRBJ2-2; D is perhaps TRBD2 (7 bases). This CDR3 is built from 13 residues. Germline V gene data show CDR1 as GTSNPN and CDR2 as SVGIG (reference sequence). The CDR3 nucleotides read TGTGCTGTTTGGAGGGGGGGCACCGGGGAGCTGTTTTTT. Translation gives CAVWRGGTGELFF.

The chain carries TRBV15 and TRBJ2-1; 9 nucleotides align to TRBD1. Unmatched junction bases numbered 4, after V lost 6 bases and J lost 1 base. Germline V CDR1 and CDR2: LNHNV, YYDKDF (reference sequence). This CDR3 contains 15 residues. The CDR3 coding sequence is TGTGCCACCAGGAGACAGGGGGGTTCCTACAATGAGCAGTTCTTC. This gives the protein CATRRQGGSYNEQFF.

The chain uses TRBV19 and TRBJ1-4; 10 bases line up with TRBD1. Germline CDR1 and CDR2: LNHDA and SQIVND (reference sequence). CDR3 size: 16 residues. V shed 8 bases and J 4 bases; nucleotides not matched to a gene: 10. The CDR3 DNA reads TGTGCCAGTCGACGACAGGGGGCTTCTAATAATGAAAAACTGTTTTTT. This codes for CASRRQGASNNEKLFF.

CDR3 bases: TGCGCCAGCAGCTGGGACAGCTACACTGAAGCTTTCTTT. As protein: CASSWDSYTEAFF. The chain links TRBV5-1 to TRBJ1-1; TRBD1 agrees at 7 bases. Germline V gene lookup returns CDR1 SGHRS and CDR2 YFSETQ. This CDR3 contains 13 residues. V trimming: 3 bases; J trimming: 3 bases; junction bases outside the gene matches: 2.

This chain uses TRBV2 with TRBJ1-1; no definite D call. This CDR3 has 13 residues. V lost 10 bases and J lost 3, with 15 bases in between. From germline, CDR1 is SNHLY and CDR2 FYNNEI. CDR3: CAILNIGYTEAFF. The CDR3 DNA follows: TGTGCCATCCTAAATATCGGTTACACTGAAGCTTTCTTT.

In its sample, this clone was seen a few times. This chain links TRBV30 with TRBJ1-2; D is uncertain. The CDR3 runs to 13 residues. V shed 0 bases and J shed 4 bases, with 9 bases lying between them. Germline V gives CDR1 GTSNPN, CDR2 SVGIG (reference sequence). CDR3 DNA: TGTGCCTGGAGTGTACTCTACTCCTATGGCTACACCTTC. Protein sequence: CAWSVLYSYGYTF.

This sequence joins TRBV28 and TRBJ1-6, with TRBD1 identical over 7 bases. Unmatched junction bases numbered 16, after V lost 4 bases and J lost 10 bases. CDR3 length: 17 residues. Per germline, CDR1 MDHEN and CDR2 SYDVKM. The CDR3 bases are TGTGCCAGCAGTTCCAGGGCCGCTTCGACAGGGAACTCACCCCTCCACTTT. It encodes CASSSRAASTGNSPLHF.

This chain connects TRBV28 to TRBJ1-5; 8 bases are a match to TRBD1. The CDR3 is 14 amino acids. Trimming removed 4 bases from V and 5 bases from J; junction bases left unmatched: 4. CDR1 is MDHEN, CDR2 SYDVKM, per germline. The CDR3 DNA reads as TGTGCCAGCAGTTCCACAGGGGGGGATCAGCCCCAGCATTTT. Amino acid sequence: CASSSTGGDQPQHF.

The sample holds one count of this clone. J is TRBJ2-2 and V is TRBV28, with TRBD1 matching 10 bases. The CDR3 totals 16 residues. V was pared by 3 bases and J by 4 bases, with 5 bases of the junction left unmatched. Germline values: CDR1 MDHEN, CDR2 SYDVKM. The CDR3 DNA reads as TGTGCCAGCAGTTTTAGGGGACAGGGGTTCACCGGGGAGCTGTTTTTT. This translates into CASSFRGQGFTGELFF.

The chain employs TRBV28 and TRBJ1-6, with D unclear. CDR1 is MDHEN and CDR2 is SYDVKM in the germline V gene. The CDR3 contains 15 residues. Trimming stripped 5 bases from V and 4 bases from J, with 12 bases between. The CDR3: CASSLLTDYNSPLHF. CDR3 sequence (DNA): TGTGCCAGCAGTCTCCTCACAGATTATAATTCACCCCTCCACTTT. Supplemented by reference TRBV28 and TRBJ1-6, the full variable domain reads DVKVTQSSRYLVKRTGEKVFLECVQDMDHENMFWYRQDPGLGLRLIYFSYDVKMKEKGDIPEGYSVSREKKERFSLILESASTNQTSMYLCASSLLTDYNSPLHFGNGTRLTVT.